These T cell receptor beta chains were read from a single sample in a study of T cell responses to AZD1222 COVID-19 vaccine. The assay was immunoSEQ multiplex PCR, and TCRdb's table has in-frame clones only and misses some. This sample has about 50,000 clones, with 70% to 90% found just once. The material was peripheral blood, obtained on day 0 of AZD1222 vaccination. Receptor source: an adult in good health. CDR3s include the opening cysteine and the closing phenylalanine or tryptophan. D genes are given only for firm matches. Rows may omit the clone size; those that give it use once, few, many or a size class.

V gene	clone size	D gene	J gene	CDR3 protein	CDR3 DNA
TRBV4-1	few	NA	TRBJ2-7	CASSHHGPRDYEQYF	TGCGCCAGCAGCCATCACGGACCTAGAGACTACGAGCAGTACTTC
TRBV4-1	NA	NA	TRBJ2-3	CASSLWARGTDTQYF	TGCGCCAGCAGCCTGTGGGCCAGGGGAACAGATACGCAGTATTTT
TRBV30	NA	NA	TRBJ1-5	CAWNERGLNQPQHF	TGTGCCTGGAATGAAAGGGGGTTAAATCAGCCCCAGCATTTT
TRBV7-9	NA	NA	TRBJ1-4	CASSFGEKLFF	TGTGCCAGCAGCTTCGGTGAAAAACTGTTTTTT
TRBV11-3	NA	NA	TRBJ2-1	CASSLVSAQGEQFF	TGTGCCAGCAGCTTAGTATCCGCACAGGGTGAGCAGTTCTTC
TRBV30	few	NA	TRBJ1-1	CAWSVGAGVTEAFF	TGTGCCTGGAGTGTAGGTGCAGGGGTCACTGAAGCTTTCTTT
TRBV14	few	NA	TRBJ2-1	CASSQAIGNEQFF	TGTGCCAGCAGCCAAGCTATCGGGAATGAGCAGTTCTTC
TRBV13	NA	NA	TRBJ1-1	CASSPRTANTEAFF	TGTGCCAGCAGCCCACGGACAGCGAACACTGAAGCTTTCTTT
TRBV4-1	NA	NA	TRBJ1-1	CASSPHVGSSNTEAFF	TGCGCCAGCAGCCCTCATGTGGGCAGTTCGAACACTGAAGCTTTCTTT
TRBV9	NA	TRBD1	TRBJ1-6	CASSVEPLGQGSSPLHF	TGTGCCAGCAGCGTAGAGCCGCTTGGACAGGGAAGTTCACCCCTCCACTTT
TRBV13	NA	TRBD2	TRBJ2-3	CASSFWTSGGTDTQYF	TGTGCCAGCAGCTTCTGGACTAGCGGGGGCACAGATACGCAGTATTTT
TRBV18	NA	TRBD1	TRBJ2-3	CASSPNPGGDTQYF	TGTGCCAGCTCACCAAACCCAGGGGGAGATACGCAGTATTTT
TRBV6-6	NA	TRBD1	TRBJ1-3	CASSPSGQRLNSGNTIYF	TGTGCCAGCAGTCCATCGGGACAGCGCTTAAACTCTGGAAACACCATATATTTT
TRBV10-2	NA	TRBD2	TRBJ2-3	CASNKGLVTDTQYF	TGCGCCAGCAATAAGGGACTAGTCACAGATACGCAGTATTTT
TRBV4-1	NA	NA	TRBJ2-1	CASSQIGANSYNEQFF	TGCGCCAGCAGCCAAATAGGCGCGAACTCCTACAATGAGCAGTTCTTC
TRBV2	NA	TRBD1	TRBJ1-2	CASPEGQGGGYTF	TGTGCCAGCCCCGAGGGACAGGGGGGAGGCTACACCTTC
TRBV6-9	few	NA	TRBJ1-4	CARYRLGLNEKLFF	TGTGCCAGATACCGACTGGGCCTTAATGAAAAACTGTTTTTT
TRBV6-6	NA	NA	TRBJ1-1	CASLTRRGNTEAFF	TGTGCCAGCCTCACCCGCAGAGGGAACACTGAAGCTTTCTTT
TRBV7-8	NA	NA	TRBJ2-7	CASSLGRGSGSEQYF	TGTGCCAGCAGCTTAGGTAGGGGGTCGGGCTCCGAGCAGTACTTC
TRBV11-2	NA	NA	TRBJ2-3	CASSPQTDTQYF	TGTGCCAGCAGCCCGCAGACAGATACGCAGTATTTT
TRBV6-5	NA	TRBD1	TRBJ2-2	CASAGTGNTGELFF	TGTGCCAGCGCCGGGACAGGAAACACCGGGGAGCTGTTTTTT
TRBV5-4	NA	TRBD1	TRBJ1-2	CASSLGHRQGNYGYTF	TGTGCCAGCAGCTTGGGACACCGACAGGGAAACTATGGCTACACCTTC
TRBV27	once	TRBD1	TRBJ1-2	CASSSVKMLGTAYGYTF	TGTGCCAGCAGTTCGGTTAAAATGTTGGGGACAGCCTATGGCTACACCTTC
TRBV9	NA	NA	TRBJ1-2	CASSADSYGYTF	TGTGCCAGCAGCGCGGACAGCTATGGCTACACCTTC
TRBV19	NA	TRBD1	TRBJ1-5	CASSGQGAFSNQPQHF	TGTGCCAGTAGTGGACAGGGGGCCTTTAGCAATCAGCCCCAGCATTTT
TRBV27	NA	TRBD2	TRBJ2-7	CASSLSGKRASGVVYEQYF	TGTGCCAGCAGTTTATCGGGGAAGCGGGCTAGCGGGGTCGTCTACGAGCAGTACTTC
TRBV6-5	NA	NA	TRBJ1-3	CASSHREKENTIYF	TGTGCCAGCAGTCACAGGGAAAAGGAAAACACCATATATTTT
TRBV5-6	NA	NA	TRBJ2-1	CASSSWLDEQFF	TGTGCCAGCAGCTCGTGGCTGGATGAGCAGTTCTTC
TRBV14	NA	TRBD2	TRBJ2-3	CASSQVGGITDTQYF	TGTGCCAGCAGCCAAGTCGGGGGGATTACAGATACGCAGTATTTT
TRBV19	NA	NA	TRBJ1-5	CASSIAGAGQPQHF	TGTGCCAGTAGTATCGCAGGGGCAGGGCAGCCCCAGCATTTT
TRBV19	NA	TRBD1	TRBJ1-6	CAGGGRGDSPLHF	TGTGCCGGCGGGGGCAGGGGGGATTCACCCCTCCACTTT
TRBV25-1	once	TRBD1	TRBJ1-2	CASSQAGGNYGYTF	TGTGCCAGCAGCCAAGCAGGGGGTAACTATGGCTACACCTTC
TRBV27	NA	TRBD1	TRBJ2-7	CASGQGAPVYEQYF	TGTGCCAGCGGACAGGGGGCGCCTGTCTACGAGCAGTACTTC
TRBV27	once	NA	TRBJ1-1	CASSQGFVVTEAFF	TGTGCCAGCAGTCAAGGGTTTGTAGTAACTGAAGCTTTCTTT
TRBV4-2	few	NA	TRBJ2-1	CASSQDDPRNSYNEQFF	TGTGCCAGCAGCCAAGACGATCCTAGAAACTCCTACAATGAGCAGTTCTTC
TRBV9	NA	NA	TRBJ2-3	CASRKGETDTQYF	TGTGCCAGCAGAAAAGGGGAAACAGATACGCAGTATTTT
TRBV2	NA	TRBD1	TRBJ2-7	CASTGTGGFEQYF	TGTGCCAGCACCGGGACAGGGGGGTTCGAGCAGTACTTC
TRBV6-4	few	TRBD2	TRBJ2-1	CASSEGSGGADEQFF	TGTGCCAGCAGTGAGGGTAGCGGGGGGGCAGATGAGCAGTTCTTC
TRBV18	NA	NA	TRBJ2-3	CASSNKLPDTQYF	TGTGCCAGCTCTAATAAATTGCCAGATACGCAGTATTTT
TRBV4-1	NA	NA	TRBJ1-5	CASSQGGQGPYSNQPQHF	TGCGCCAGCAGCCAAGGGGGTCAAGGCCCGTATAGCAATCAGCCCCAGCATTTT
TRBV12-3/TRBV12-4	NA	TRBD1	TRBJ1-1	CASSQGARTEAFF	TGTGCCAGCAGTCAGGGGGCGCGGACTGAAGCTTTCTTT
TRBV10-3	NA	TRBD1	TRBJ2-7	CAASGPGTGIYEQYF	TGTGCCGCTAGTGGGCCCGGGACAGGGATCTACGAGCAGTACTTC
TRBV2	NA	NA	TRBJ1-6	CASSEIQGEASPLHF	TGTGCCAGCAGTGAGATACAGGGTGAGGCCTCACCCCTCCACTTT
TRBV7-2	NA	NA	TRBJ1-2	CASSLRGVNYGYTF	TGTGCCAGCAGCTTAAGGGGGGTAAACTATGGCTACACCTTC
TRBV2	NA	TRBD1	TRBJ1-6	CASRPTGTFYNSPLHF	TGTGCCAGCAGGCCGACAGGGACCTTTTATAATTCACCCCTCCACTTT
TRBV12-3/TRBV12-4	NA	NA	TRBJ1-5	CASSLNNQPQHF	TGTGCCAGCAGTTTAAATAATCAGCCCCAGCATTTT
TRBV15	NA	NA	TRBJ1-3	CATSRDLTGVSGNTIYF	TGTGCCACCAGCAGAGATCTAACGGGTGTCTCTGGAAACACCATATATTTT
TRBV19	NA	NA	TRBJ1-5	CASSIDTTAGPQHF	TGTGCCAGTAGTATAGACACCACCGCGGGGCCCCAGCATTTT
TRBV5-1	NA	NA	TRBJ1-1	CASSGGLRAVTEAFF	TGCGCCAGCAGCGGAGGACTAAGAGCCGTCACTGAAGCTTTCTTT
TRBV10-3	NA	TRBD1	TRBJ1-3	CAIALDRSSGNTIYF	TGTGCCATCGCCCTGGACAGGAGCTCTGGAAACACCATATATTTT
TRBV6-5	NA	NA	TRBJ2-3	CASTKRELDTQYF	TGTGCCAGCACCAAGAGGGAGTTAGATACGCAGTATTTT